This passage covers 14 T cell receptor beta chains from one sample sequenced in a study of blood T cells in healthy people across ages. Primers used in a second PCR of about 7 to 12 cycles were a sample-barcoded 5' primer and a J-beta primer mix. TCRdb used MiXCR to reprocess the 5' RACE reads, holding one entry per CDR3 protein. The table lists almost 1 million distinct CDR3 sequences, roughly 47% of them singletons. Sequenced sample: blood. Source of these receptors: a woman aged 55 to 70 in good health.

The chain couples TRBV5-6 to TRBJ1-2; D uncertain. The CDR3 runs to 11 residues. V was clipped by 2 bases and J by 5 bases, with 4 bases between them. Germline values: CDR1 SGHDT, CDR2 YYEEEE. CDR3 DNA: TGTGCCAGCAGCTTCCAGTATGGCTACACCTTC. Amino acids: CASSFQYGYTF.

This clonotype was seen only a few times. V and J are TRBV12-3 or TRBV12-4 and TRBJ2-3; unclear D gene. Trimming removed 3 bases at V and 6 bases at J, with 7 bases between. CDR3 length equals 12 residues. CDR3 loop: CASSFIMDTQYF. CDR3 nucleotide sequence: TGTGCCAGCAGTTTCATCATGGATACGCAGTATTTT.

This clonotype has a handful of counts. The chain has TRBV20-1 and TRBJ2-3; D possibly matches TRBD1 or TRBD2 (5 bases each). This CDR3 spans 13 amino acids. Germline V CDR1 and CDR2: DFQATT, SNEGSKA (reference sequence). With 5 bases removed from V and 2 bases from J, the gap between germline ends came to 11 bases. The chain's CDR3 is CSAAWGFTDTQYF. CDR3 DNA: TGCAGTGCTGCCTGGGGGTTCACAGATACGCAGTATTTT.

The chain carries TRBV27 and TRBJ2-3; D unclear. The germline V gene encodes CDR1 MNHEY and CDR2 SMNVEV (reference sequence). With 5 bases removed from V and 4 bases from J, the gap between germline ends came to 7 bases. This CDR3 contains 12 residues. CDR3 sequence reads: CASSPHADTQYF. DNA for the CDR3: TGTGCCAGCAGTCCCCACGCAGATACGCAGTATTTT.

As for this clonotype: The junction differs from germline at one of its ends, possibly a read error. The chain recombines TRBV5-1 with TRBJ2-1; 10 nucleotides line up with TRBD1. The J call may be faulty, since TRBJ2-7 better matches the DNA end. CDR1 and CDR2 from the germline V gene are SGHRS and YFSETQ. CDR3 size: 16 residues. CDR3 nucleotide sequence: TGCGCTAGCACCGACGTGACAGGGGGCGCATTCAACGAGCAGTACTTC. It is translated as CASTDVTGGAFNEQYF.

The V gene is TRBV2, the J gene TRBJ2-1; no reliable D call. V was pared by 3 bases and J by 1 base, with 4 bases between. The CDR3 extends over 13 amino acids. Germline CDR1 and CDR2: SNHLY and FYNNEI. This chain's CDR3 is CASSDVSYNEQFF. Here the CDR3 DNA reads TGTGCCAGCAGTGATGTTTCCTACAATGAGCAGTTCTTC.

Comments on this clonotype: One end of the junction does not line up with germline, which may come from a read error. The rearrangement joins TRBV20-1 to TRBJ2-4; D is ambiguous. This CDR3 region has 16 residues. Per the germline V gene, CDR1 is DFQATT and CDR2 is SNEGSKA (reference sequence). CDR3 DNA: TGCAGTGCTAGAGAGGGCTTCGGGCCATCCTCCTACGAGCAGTATTTC. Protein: CSAREGFGPSSYEQYF.

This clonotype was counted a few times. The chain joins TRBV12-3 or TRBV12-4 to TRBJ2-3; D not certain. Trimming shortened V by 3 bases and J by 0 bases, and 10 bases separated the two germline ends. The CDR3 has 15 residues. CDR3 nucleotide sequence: TGTGCCAGCAGTTTGGACCAGGTTAGCACAGATACGCAGTATTTT. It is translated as CASSLDQVSTDTQYF.

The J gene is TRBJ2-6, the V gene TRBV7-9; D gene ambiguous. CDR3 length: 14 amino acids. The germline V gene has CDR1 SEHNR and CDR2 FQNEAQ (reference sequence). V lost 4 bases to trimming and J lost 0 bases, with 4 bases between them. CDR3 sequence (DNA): TGTGCCAGCAGCTCGGTCTCTGGGGCCAACGTCCTGACTTTC. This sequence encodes CASSSVSGANVLTF.

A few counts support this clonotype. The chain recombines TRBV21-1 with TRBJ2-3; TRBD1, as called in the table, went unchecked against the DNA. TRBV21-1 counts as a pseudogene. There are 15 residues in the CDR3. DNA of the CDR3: TGTGCCAGCAGCAAAGACGGGGGGCGCACAGATACGCAGTATTTT. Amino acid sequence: CASSKDGGRTDTQYF.

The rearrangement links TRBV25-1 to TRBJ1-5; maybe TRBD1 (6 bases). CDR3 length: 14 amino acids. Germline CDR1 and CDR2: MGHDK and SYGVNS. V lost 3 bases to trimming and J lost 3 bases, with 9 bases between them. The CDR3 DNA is TGTGCCAGCAGTGATCGGGGGCTCAATCAGCCCCAGCATTTT. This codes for CASSDRGLNQPQHF.

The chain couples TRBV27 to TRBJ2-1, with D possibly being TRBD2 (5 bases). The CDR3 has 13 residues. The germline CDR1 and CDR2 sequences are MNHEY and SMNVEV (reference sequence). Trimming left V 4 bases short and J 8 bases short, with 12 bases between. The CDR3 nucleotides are TGTGCCAGCAGTTACGATCCGGAGGATGAGCAGTTCTTC. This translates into CASSYDPEDEQFF.

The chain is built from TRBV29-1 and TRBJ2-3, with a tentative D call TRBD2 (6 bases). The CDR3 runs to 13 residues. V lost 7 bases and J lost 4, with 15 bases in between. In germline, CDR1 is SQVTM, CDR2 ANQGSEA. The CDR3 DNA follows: TGCAGCGCCCTCCCGGGGAGGTCAGATACGCAGTATTTT. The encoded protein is CSALPGRSDTQYF.

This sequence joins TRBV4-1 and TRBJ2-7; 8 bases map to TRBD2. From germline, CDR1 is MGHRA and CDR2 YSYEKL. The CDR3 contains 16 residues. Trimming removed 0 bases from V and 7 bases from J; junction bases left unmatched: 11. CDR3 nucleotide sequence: TGCGCCAGCAGCCAAGATCACGGCGTCGCGGGGGGAGAGCAGTACTTC. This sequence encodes CASSQDHGVAGGEQYF.